Detailed here is one TCR beta chain. Its antigen is not yet known. Base qualities are not at hand, and no much larger clone is one base apart. The junction shows trimming of 0 bases on V and 5 bases on J, plus 8 bases between the germline ends. There are 14 amino acids in the CDR3, from cysteine to phenylalanine inclusive. The entry retains the CDR3 DNA only, 42 bases that are in frame from base 1. CDR1 and CDR2, per the germline V gene, are MNHNS and SASEGT. The entry originates in a study of blood T cell repertoires in COVID-19 (TCRdb year 2020). Study-wide context: Collaborator samples came from the United States, Italy and Spain and covered acute and convalescent phases of COVID-19. The prospective study material was composed of cDNA or gDNA derived from T cells, B-cell-depleted T cells, or PBMCs. The dataset comprised deeply sampled blood TCRbeta repertoires from subjects exposed to, actively infected with, or recovered from COVID-19. The repertoires were made available in a free public database intended to serve as a resource for research on the immune response to SARS-CoV-2. Samples were obtained from the ongoing ImmuneRACE study (first 160 participants) and from approximately 1,200 subjects provided by 6 global collaborators. A de-identified subject ID, COVID-19 status, age in years and sex were almost always included in the sample metadata. Where HLA class I and class II types were available, the types were taken from metadata supplied by the sample provider, not from assay-based typing. Study-level results and caveats: How much clinical and demographic metadata was included differed by source and by participant, and the metadata was provided uncurated.

Whole blood was collected in K2EDTA tubes by collaborating institutions according to the institutions' own protocols. For TCRbeta analysis, collaborators shipped samples as frozen whole blood, isolated PBMCs, or DNA extracted from either of those sample types. TCRbeta CDR3 regions were amplified from genomic DNA by means of the immunoSEQ Assay, a bias-controlled multiplex PCR. On the authors' methods: The number of nucleated cells in each sample was estimated from the amplification of reference gene primers within the assay. To quantify the absolute abundance of each unique TCRbeta CDR3 rearrangement, sequence reads were collapsed and filtered. Productive Simpson clonality was computed per sample as the square root of Simpson's diversity index over productive rearrangements. As stored in TCRdb, this immuneACCESS dataset retains in-frame rearrangements with V and J assigned. A fraction of the clones does not appear; measured against another copy, unresolved V genes explain less than half of the discrepancy, and the remainder lacks a known reason. V and J calls and clone size come straight from that table; D and trimming were deduced from the DNA. Across this sample there are under 300,000 clones, with approximately 86% seen only once. The ten largest clones represent approximately 4% of the sample.

The chain was built from TRBV6-1 and TRBJ1-5, with the D gene not clear enough to name. This clonotype was obtained from a man aged 18 to 30 with active or convalescent COVID-19. Sequenced: peripheral blood. The CDR3 reads as follows: CASSEATGYQPQHF. The DNA reads TGTGCCAGCAGTGAAGCAACGGGGTATCAGCCCCAGCATTTT.